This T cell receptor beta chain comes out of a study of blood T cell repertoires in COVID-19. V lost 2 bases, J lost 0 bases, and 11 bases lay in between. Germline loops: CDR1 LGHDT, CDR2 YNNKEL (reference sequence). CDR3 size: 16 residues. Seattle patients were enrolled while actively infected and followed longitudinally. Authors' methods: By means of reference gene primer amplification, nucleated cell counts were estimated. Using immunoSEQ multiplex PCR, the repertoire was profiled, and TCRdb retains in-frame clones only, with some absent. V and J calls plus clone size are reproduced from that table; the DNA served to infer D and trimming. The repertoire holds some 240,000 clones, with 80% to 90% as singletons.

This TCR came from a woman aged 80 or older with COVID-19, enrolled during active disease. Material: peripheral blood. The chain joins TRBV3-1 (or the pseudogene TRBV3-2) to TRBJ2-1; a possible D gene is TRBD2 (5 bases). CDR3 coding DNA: TGTGCCAGCAGCCAAACGGGGTCGAGCTCCTACAATGAGCAGTTCTTC. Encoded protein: CASSQTGSSSYNEQFF.